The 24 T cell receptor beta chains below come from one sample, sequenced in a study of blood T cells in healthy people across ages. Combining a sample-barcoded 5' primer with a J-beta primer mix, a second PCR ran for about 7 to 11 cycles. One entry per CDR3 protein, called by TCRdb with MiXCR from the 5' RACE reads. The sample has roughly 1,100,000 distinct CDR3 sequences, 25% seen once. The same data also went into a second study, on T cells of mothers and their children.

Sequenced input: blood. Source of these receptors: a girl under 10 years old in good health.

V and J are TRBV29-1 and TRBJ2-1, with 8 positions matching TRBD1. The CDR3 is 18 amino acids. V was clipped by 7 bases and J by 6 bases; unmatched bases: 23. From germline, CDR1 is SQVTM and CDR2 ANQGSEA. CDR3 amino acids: CSGAGGTGSIPGSNEQFF. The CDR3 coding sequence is TGCAGCGGGGCGGGTGGGACAGGTTCCATCCCCGGGAGCAATGAGCAGTTCTTC.

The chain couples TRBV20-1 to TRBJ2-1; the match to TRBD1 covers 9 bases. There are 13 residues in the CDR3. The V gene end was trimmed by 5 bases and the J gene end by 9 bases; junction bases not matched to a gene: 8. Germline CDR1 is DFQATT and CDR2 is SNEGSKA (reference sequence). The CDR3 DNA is TGCAGTGCTGGGGGACAGGGAATAGGTGAGCAGTTCTTC. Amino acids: CSAGGQGIGEQFF.

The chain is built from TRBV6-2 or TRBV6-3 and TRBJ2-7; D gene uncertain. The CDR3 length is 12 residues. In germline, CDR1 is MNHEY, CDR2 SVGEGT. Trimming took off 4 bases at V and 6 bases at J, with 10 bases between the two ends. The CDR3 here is CASSSRKPEQYF. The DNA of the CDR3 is TGTGCCAGCAGTTCCAGGAAGCCCGAGCAGTACTTC.

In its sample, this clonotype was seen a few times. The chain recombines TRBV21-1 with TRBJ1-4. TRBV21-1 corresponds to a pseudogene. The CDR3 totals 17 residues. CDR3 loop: CASGRPREGATNEKLFF. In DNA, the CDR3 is TGTGCCAGCGGCCGACCAAGAGAGGGTGCAACTAATGAAAAACTGTTTTTT.

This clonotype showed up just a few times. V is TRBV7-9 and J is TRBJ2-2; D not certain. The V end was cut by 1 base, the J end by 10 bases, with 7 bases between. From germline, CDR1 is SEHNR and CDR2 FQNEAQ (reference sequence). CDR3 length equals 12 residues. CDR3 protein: CASSLGPEELFF. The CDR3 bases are TGTGCCAGCAGCTTAGGCCCGGAGGAGCTGTTTTTT. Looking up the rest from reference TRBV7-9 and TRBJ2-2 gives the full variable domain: DTGVSQNPRHKITKRGQNVTFRCDPISEHNRLYWYRQTLGQGPEFLTYFQNEAQLEKSRLLSDRFSAERPKGSFSTLEIQRTEQGDSAMYLCASSLGPEELFFGEGSRLTVL.

The CDR3 coding sequence is TGTGCCAGCAGTTCGACTAGCTATTCCTACAATGAGCAGTTCTTC. Its protein is CASSSTSYSYNEQFF. The chain carries TRBV12-3 or TRBV12-4 and TRBJ2-1; 7 positions agree with TRBD2. The ends lost 4 bases at V and 1 base at J; junction bases unmatched: 4. The CDR3 length is 15 residues.

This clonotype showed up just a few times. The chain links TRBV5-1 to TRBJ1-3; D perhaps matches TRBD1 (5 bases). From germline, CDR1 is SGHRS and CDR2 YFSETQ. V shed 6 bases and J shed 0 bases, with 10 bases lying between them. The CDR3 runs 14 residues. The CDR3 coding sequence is TGCGCCAGCACCGGGACGAGCTCTGGAAACACCATATATTTT. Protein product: CASTGTSSGNTIYF.

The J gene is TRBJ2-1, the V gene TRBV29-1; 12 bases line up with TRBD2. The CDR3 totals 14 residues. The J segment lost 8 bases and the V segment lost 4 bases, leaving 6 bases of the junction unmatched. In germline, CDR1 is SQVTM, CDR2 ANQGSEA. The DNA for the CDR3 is TGCAGCGTTGGCGCCCTAGCGGGGGGGTATGAGCAGTTCTTC. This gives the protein CSVGALAGGYEQFF.

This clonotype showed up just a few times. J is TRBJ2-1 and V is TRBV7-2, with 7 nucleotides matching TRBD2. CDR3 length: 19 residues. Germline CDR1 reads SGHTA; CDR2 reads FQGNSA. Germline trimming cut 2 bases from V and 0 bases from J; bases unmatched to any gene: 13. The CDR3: CASSLWGIPGGSSYNEQFF. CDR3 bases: TGTGCCAGCAGCTTATGGGGGATTCCGGGAGGTAGCTCCTACAATGAGCAGTTCTTC.

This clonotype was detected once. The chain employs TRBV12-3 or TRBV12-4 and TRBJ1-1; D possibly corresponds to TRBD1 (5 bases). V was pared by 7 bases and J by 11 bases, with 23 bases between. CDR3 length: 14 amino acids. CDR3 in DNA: TGTGCCAGCAAAAAAATTGTATCGGGGACGGTTGCTTTCTTT. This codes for CASKKIVSGTVAFF.

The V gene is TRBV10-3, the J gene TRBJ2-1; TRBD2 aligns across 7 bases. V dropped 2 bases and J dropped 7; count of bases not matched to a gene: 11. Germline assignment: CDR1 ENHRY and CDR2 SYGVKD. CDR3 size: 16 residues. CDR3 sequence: CAISEKVGGGGNEQFF. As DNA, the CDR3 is TGTGCCATCAGTGAGAAGGTTGGCGGGGGAGGAAATGAGCAGTTCTTC.

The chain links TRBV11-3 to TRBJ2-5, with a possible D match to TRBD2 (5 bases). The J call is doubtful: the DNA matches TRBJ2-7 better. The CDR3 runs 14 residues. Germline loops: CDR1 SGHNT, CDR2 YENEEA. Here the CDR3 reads CASSSANGDYEQYF. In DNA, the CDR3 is TGTGCCAGCAGCTCAGCCAACGGGGACTACGAGCAGTACTTC.

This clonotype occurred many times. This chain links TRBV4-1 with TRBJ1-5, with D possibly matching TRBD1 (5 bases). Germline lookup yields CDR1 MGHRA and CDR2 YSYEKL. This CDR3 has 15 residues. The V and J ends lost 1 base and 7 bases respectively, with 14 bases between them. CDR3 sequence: CASSQVEGPGQPQHF. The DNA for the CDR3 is TGCGCCAGCAGCCAAGTTGAAGGCCCAGGGCAGCCCCAGCATTTT.

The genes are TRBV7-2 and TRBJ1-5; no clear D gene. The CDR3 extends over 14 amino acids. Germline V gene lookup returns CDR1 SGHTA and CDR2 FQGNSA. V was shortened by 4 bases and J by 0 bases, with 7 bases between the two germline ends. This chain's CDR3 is CASSSVYSNQPQHF. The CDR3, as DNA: TGTGCCAGCAGCTCAGTCTATAGCAATCAGCCCCAGCATTTT.

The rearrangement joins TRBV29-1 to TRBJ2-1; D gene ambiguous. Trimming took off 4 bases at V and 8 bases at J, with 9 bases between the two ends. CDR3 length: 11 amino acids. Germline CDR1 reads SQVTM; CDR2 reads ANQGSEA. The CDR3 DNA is TGCAGCGTTGTAAGGCTCGATGAGCAGTTCTTC. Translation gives CSVVRLDEQFF.

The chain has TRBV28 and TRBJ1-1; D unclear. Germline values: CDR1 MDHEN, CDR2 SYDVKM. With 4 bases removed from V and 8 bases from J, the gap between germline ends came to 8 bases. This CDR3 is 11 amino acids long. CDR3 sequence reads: CASSSAAEAFF. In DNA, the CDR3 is TGTGCCAGCAGTTCGGCCGCCGAAGCTTTCTTT.

CDR3 amino acids: CATSPRQDSTNEKLFF. CDR3 coding DNA: TGTGCCACCAGCCCCCGACAGGACTCAACTAATGAAAAACTGTTTTTT. The chain couples TRBV15 to TRBJ1-4, with D tentatively TRBD1 (6 bases). This CDR3 is built from 16 residues. Germline V gives CDR1 LNHNV, CDR2 YYDKDF (reference sequence). Trimming shortened V by 5 bases and J by 0 bases, and 13 bases separated the two germline ends. Full variable domain (remainder filled in from reference TRBV15 and TRBJ1-4): DAMVIQNPRYQVTQFGKPVTLSCSQTLNHNVMYWYQQKSSQAPKLLFHYYDKDFNNEADTPDNFQSRRPNTSFCFLDIRSPGLGDTAMYLCATSPRQDSTNEKLFFGSGTQLSVL.

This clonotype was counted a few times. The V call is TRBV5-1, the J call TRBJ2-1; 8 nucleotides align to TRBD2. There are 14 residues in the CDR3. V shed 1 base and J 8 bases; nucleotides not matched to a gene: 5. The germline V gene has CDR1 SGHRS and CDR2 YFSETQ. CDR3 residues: CASSLLAGKDEQFF. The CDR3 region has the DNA TGCGCCAGCAGCTTGTTAGCGGGGAAGGATGAGCAGTTCTTC.

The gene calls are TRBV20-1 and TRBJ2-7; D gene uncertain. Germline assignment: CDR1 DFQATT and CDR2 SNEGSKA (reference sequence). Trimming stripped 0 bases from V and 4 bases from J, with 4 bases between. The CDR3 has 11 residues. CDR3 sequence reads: CSARDQYEQYF. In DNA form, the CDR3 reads TGCAGTGCTAGAGACCAATACGAGCAGTACTTC.

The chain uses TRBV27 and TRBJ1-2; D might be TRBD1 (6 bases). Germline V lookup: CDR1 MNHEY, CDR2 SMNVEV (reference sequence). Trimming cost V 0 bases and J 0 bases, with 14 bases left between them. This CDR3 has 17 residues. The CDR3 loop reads CASSLSSGDLANYGYTF. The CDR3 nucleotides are TGTGCCAGCAGTTTATCGTCAGGGGACCTAGCTAACTATGGCTACACCTTC.

CDR3: CASSLWTGLMKRLFF. The CDR3 bases are TGTGCCAGCAGTTTATGGACAGGGCTAATGAAAAGGCTGTTTTTT. This sequence joins TRBV28 and TRBJ1-4; 7 bases are a match to TRBD1. With 0 bases clipped from V and 14 bases from J, the junction kept 12 bases outside the gene matches. The CDR3 extends over 15 amino acids. The germline V gene encodes CDR1 MDHEN and CDR2 SYDVKM.

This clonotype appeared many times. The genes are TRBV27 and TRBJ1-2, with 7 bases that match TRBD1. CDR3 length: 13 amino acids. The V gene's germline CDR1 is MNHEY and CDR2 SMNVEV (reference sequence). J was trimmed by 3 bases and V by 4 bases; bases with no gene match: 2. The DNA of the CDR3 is TGTGCCAGCAGTTATCAGGGGGACTATGGCTACACCTTC. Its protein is CASSYQGDYGYTF.

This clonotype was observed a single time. CDR3 sequence: CASSLTWTSGSSYEQYF. The CDR3 DNA reads as TGCGCCAGCAGCCTTACATGGACTAGCGGGAGCTCCTACGAGCAGTACTTC. V usage is TRBV5-1 and J usage is TRBJ2-7, with TRBD2 matching 13 bases. Germline CDR1 reads SGHRS; CDR2 reads YFSETQ. The CDR3 length is 17 residues. Trimming cost V 4 bases and J 0 bases; bases outside gene matches: 7. Full variable domain (rest looked up from reference TRBV5-1 and TRBJ2-7): KAGVTQTPRYLIKTRGQQVTLSCSPISGHRSVSWYQQTPGQGLQFLFEYFSETQRNKGNFPGRFSGRQFSNSRSEMNVSTLELGDSALYLCASSLTWTSGSSYEQYFGPGTRLTVT.

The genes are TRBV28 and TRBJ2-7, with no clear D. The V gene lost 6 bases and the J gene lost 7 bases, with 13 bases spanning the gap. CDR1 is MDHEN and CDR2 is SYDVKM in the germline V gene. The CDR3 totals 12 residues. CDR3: CASRKVLGEQYF. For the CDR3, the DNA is TGTGCCAGCAGAAAGGTCCTGGGGGAGCAGTACTTC.